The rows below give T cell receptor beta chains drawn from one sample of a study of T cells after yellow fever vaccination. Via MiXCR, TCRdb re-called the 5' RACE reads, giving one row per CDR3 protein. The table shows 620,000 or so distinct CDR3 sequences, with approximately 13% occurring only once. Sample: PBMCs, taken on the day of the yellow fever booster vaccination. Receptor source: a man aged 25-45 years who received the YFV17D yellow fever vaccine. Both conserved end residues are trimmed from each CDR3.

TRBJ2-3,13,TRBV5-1,ASSRQSSSTDTQY
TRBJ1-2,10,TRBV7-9,ASSLEQSGYT
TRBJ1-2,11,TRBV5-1,ASSGQGTYGYT
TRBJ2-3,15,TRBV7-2,ASSLWAKGLATDTQY
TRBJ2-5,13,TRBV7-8,ASSLVWVEQETQY
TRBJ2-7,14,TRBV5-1,ASSLALTEVTYEQY
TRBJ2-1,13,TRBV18,ASSLNLGSYNEQF
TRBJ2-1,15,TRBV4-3,ASSQDLTSGSYNEQF
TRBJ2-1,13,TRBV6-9,ASSPGLAGKDGQF
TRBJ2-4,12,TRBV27,ASSLCQQGCIQY
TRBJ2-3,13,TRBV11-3,ASSNPAGGTDTQY
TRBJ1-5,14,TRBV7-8,ASSFLIRDGNQPQH
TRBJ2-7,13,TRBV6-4,ASTGRGETHYEQY
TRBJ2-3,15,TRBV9,ASSVAELASSTDTQY
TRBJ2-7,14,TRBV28,ASTSPGGAPLYEQY
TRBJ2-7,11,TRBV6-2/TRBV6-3,ASSRLAGYEQY
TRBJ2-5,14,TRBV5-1,ASSFRLAGGQETQY
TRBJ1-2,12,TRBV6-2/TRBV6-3,ATCPSGSTYGYT
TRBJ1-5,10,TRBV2,ASSVGNQPQH
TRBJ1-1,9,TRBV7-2,ASWLNTEAF
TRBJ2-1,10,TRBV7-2,ASRIQDNEQF
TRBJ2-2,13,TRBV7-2,ASSLRGLASGELF
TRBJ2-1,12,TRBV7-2,ASRGVGNYNEQF
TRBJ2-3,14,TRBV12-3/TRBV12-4,ASSFILAGATDTQY
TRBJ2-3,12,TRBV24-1,ATSDATGADTQY
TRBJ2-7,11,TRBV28,ASSLSGRAPQY
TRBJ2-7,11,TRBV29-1,SVQDGFSYEQY
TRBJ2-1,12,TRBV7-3,ASSRGTGSNEQF
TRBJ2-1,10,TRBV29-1,SAGSNHNEQF
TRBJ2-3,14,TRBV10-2,ACSLAPGTSTDTQY
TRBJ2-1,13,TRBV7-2,ASSLVGGLYSEQF
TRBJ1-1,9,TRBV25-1,ASTLGTEAF
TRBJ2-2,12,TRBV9,ASSAAGAGGELF